The clone carrying this TCR beta chain appeared a few times. Antigen: not known. With 4 bases clipped from V and 3 bases from J, the junction kept 7 bases outside the gene matches. The CDR3 runs to 15 residues. The germline CDR1 and CDR2 sequences are MNHEY and SVGEGT. This sample is part of a study of vaccination and CD4 T cells after COVID-19. Looking at the study overall: Overlapping spike pools from SARS-CoV-2 and HCoV-NL63, HCoV-OC43 and HCoV-229E served as culture stimuli. Overall study findings and caveats: In convalescent patients, 304 of 307 vaccine-specific clones were mono-reactive for SARS-CoV-2 spike. Rising from 21 to 38, the median of SARS-CoV-2-reactive clonotypes did not change significantly.

The Oncomine TCR Beta short-read assay sequenced DNA from cultured CD4+ T cells. Using its own MiXCR run on the PCR reads, TCRdb lists one record per CDR3 protein. The sample holds roughly 26,000 distinct CDR3 sequences, less than 65% seen once. Treatment here: approximately 9-day PBMC culture with coronavirus spike peptide pools or control peptides (ViraFEST assay). There were positive PCR dates ranging from March to December 2020, all predating US Alpha, Beta and Delta variants. The sequence came from a human donor who had recovered from COVID-19. The chain combines TRBV6-2 or TRBV6-3 with TRBJ2-3, with 7 bases aligning to TRBD2. The material sequenced was CD4+ T cells from blood, cultured in vitro. CDR3 sequence (DNA): TGTGCCAGCAGTTTGGGAGGGCCCGGGACAGATACGCAGTATTTT. Amino acids: CASSLGGPGTDTQYF.